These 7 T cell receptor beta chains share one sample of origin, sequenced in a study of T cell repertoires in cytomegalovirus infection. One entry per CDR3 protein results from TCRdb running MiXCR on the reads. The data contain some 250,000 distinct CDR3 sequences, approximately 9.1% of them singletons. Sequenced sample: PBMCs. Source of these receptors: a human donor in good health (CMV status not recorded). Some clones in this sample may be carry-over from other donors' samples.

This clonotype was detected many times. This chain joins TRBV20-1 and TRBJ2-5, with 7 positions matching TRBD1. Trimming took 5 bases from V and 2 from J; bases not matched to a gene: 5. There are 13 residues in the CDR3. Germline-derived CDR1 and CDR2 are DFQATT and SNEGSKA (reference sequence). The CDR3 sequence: CSAPRTGQETQYF. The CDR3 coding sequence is TGCAGTGCTCCTAGGACAGGACAAGAGACCCAGTACTTC.

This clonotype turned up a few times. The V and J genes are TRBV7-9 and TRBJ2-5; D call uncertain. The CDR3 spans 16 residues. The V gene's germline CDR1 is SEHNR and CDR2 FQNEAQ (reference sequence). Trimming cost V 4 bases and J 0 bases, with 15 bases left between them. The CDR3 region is CASSSPSLRYQETQYF. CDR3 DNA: TGTGCCAGCAGCTCACCCTCCTTAAGGTACCAAGAGACCCAGTACTTC.

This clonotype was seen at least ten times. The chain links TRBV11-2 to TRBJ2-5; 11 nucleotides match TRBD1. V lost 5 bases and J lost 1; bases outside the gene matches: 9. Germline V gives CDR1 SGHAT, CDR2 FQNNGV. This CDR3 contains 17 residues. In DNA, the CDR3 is TGTGCCAGCAGCATCGGGACAGGGGGAAGGAGCCAAGAGACCCAGTACTTC. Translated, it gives CASSIGTGGRSQETQYF.

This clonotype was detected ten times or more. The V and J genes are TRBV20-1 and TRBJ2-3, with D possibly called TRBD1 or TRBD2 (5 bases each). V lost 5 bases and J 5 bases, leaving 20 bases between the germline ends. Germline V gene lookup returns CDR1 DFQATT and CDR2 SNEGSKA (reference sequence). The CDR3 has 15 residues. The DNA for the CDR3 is TGCAGTGCTCGACCCCCGGGACGGCCAGTAGATACGCAGTATTTT. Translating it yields CSARPPGRPVDTQYF.

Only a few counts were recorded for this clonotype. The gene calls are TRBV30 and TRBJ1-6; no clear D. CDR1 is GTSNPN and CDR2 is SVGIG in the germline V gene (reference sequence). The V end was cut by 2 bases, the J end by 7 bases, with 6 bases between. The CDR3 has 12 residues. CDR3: CAWSYRNSPLHF. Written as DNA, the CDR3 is TGTGCCTGGAGTTATCGGAATTCACCCCTCCACTTT.

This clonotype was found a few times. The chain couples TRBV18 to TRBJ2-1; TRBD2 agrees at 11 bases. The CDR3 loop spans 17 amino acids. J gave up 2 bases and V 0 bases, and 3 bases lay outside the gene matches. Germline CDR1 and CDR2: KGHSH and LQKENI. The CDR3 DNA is TGTGCCAGCTCACCACCGGTGACTAGCGGGGCCTACAATGAGCAGTTCTTC. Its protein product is CASSPPVTSGAYNEQFF.

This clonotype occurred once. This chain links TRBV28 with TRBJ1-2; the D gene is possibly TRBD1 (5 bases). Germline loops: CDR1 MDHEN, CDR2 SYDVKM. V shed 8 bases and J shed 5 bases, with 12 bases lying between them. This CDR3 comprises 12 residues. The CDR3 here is CASGGTAYGYTF. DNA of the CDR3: TGTGCCAGCGGGGGGACGGCGTATGGCTACACCTTC.